This TCR beta chain comes out of a study of liver allograft versus peripheral blood T cells. Study overall: Liver transplant recipients had T cell receptor repertoires compared between transplanted liver and peripheral blood.

In this sample, this clonotype turned up once. The ends lost 5 bases at V and 8 bases at J; junction bases unmatched: 5. The CDR3 has 13 amino acids. Germline CDR1 SNHLY, CDR2 FYNNEI. TCRdb re-called the reads through MiXCR, storing one row per CDR3 protein. The sample lists about 9,200 distinct CDR3 sequences, roughly 27% occurring once. This sequence joins TRBV2 and TRBJ1-4; TRBD1 matches at 7 bases. This sequence originates from a human patient who had a liver transplant. Among the T cells, some may be from the graft donor. The CDR3 loop reads CASSTGDGEKLFF. The CDR3 coding sequence is TGTGCCAGCAGTACAGGGGATGGGGAAAAACTGTTTTTT.